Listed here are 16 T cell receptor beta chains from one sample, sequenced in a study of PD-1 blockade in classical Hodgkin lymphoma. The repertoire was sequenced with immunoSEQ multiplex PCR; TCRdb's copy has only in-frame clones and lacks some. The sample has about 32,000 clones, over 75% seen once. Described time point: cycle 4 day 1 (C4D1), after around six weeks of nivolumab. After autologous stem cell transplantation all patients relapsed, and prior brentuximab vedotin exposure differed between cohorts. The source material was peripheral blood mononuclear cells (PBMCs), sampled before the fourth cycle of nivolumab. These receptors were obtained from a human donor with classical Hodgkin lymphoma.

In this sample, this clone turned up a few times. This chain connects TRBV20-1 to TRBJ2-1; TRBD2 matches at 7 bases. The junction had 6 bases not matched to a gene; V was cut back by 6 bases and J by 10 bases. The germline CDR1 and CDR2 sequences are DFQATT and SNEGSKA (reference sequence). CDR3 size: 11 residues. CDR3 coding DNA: TGCAGTGCGCCGGGAGGCCAAGAGCAGTTCTTC. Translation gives CSAPGGQEQFF.

The CDR3 region has the DNA TGCGCCAGCAGCCAAGCCAGGGGTGAGACCCAGTACTTC. It encodes CASSQARGETQYF. The V call is TRBV4-3, the J call TRBJ2-5, with D tentatively TRBD1 (6 bases). This CDR3 contains 13 residues. The V gene lost 1 base and the J gene lost 5 bases, with 8 bases spanning the gap. In germline, CDR1 is LGHNA, CDR2 YSLEER.

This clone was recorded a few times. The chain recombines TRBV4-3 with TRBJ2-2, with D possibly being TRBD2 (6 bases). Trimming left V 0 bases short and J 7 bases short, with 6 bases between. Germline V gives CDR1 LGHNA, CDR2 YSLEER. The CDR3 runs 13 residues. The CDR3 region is CASSQEAGGELFF. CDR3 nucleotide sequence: TGCGCCAGCAGCCAAGAAGCGGGCGGGGAGCTGTTTTTT.

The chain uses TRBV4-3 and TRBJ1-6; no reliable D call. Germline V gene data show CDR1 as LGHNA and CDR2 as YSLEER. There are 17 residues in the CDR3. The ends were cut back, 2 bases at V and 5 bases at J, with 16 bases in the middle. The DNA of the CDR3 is TGCGCCAGCAGCCAACGGCGCCGTTCGGATGATAATTCACCCCTCCACTTT. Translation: CASSQRRRSDDNSPLHF.

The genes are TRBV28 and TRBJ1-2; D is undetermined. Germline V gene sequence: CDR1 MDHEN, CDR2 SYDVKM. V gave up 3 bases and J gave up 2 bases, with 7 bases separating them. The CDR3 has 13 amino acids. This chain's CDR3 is CASSLASNYGYTF. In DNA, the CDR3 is TGTGCCAGCAGTTTGGCATCGAACTATGGCTACACCTTC.

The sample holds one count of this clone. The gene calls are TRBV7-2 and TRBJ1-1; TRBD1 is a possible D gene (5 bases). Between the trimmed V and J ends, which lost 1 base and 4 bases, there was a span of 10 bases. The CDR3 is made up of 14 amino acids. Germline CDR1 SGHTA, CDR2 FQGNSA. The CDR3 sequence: CASSLVSGGTEAFF. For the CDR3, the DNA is TGTGCCAGCAGCTTAGTAAGCGGGGGCACTGAAGCTTTCTTT.

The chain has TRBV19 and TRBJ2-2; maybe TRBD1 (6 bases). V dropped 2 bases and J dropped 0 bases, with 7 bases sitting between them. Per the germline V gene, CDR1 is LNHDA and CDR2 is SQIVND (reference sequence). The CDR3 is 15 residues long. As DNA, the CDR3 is TGTGCCAGTAGTATAAACAGGGCGAACACCGGGGAGCTGTTTTTT. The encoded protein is CASSINRANTGELFF.

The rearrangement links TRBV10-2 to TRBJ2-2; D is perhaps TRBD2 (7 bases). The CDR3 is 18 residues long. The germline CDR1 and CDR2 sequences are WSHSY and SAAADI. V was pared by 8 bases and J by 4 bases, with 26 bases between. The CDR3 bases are TGCGCCAGCCGGCGGGGGCAGGGAGTACCCTCAGGCACCGGGGAGCTGTTTTTT. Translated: CASRRGQGVPSGTGELFF.

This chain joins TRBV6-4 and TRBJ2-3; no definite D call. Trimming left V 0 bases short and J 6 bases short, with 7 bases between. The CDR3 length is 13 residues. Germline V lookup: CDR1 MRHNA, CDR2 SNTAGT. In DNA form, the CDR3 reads TGTGCCAGCAGTGACTCGATCACGGATACGCAGTATTTT. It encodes CASSDSITDTQYF.

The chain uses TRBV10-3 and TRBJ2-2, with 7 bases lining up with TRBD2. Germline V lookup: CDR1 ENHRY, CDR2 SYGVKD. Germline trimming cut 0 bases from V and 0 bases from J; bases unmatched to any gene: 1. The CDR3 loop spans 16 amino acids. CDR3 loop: CAISESGGTNTGELFF. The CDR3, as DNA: TGTGCCATCAGTGAGTCGGGGGGGACGAACACCGGGGAGCTGTTTTTT.

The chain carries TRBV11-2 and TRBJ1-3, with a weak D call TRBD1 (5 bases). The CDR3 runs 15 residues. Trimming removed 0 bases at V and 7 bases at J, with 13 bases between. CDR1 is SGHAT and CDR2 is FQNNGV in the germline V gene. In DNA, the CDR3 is TGTGCCAGCAGCTTAGATCAGGGAATCAGGAACACCATATATTTT. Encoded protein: CASSLDQGIRNTIYF.

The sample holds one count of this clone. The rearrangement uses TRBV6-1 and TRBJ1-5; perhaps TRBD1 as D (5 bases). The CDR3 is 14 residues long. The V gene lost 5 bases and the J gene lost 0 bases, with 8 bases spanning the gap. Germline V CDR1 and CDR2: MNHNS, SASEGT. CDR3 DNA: TGTGCCAGCAGTCCAACAGGTAGCAATCAGCCCCAGCATTTT. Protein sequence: CASSPTGSNQPQHF.

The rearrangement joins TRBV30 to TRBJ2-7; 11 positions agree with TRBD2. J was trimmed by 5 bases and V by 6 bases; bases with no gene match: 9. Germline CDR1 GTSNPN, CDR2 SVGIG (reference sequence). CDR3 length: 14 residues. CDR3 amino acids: CACTKTSGIHEQYF. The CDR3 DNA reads TGTGCCTGCACCAAGACTAGCGGGATACACGAGCAGTACTTC.

CDR3 nucleotide sequence: TGTGCCAGCAGCCTCGGGTGGGGCTATGGCTACACCTTC. Protein product: CASSLGWGYGYTF. The rearrangement uses TRBV7-8 and TRBJ1-2; D call uncertain. The CDR3 consists of 13 residues. Germline V CDR1 and CDR2: SGHVS, FQNEAQ. The ends were cut back, 5 bases at V and 4 bases at J, with 11 bases in the middle.

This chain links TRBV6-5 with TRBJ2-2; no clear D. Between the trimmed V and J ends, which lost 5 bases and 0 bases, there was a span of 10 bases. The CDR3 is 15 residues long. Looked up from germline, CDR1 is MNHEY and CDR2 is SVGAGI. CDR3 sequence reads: CASSPSRPNTGELFF. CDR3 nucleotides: TGTGCCAGCAGTCCCAGTCGACCGAACACCGGGGAGCTGTTTTTT.

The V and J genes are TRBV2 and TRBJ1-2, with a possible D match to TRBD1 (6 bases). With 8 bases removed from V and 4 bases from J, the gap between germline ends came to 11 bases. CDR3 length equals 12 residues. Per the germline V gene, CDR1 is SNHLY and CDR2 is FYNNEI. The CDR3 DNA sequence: TGTGCCAGCGTCACAGGGCGCTATGGCTACACCTTC. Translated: CASVTGRYGYTF.